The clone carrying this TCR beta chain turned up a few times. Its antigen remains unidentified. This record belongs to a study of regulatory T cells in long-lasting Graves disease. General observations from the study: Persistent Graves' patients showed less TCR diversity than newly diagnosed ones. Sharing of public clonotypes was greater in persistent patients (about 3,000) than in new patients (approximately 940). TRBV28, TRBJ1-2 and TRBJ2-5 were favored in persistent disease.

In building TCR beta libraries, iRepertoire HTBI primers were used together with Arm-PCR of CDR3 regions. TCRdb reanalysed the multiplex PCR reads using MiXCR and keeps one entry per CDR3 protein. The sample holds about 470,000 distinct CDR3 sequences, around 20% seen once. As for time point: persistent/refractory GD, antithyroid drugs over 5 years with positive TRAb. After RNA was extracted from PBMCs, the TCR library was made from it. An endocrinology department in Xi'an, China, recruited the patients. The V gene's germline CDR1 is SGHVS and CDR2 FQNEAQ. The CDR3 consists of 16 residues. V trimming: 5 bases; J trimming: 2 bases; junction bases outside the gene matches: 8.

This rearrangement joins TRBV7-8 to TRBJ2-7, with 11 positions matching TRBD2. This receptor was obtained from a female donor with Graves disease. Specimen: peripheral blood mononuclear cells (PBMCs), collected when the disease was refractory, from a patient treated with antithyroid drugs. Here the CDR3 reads CASSPRLAGRPYEQYF. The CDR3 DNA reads TGTGCCAGCAGCCCCCGACTAGCGGGAAGACCCTACGAGCAGTACTTC.